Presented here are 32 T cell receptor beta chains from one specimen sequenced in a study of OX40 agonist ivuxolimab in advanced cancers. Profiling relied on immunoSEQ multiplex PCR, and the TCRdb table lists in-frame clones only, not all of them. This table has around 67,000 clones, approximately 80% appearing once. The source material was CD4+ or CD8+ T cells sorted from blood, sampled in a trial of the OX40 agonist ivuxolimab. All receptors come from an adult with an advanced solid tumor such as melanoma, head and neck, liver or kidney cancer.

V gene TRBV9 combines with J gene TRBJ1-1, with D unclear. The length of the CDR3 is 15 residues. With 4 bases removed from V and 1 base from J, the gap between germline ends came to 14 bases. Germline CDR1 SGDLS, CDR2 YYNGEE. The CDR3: CASSLARGENTEAFF. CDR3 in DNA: TGTGCCAGCAGCCTAGCCCGGGGAGAGAACACTGAAGCTTTCTTT.

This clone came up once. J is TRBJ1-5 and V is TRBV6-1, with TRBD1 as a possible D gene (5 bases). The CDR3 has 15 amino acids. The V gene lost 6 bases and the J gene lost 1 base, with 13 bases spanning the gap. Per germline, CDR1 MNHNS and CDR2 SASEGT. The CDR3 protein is CASREPRQSNQPQHF. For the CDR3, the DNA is TGTGCCAGCAGGGAGCCTCGACAGAGCAATCAGCCCCAGCATTTT.

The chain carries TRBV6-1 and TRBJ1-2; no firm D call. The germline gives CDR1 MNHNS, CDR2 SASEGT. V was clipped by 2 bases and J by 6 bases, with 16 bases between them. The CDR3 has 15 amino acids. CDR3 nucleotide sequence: TGTGCCAGCAGTGAAAGCGGGGTTATGAGGGATGGCTACACCTTC. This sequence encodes CASSESGVMRDGYTF.

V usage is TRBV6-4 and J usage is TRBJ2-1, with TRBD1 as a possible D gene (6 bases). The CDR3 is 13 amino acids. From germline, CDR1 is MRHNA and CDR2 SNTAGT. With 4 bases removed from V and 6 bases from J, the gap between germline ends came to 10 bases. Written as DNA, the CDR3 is TGTGCCAGCAGTGCAACAGGGTTCAATGAGCAGTTCTTC. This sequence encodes CASSATGFNEQFF.

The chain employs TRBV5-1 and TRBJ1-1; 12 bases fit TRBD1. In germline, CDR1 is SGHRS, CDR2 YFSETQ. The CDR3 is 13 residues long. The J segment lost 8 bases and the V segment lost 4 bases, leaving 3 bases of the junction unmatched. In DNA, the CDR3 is TGCGCCAGCAGCCCAGGGACAGGGGGCGAAGCTTTCTTT. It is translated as CASSPGTGGEAFF. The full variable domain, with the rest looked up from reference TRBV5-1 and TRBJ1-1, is KAGVTQTPRYLIKTRGQQVTLSCSPISGHRSVSWYQQTPGQGLQFLFEYFSETQRNKGNFPGRFSGRQFSNSRSEMNVSTLELGDSALYLCASSPGTGGEAFFGQGTRLTVV.

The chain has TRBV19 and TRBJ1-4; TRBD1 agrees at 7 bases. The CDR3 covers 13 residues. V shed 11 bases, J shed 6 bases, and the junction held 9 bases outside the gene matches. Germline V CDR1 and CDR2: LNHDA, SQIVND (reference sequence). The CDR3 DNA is TGTGCCTCAAACCGGGACAGATATGAAAAACTGTTTTTT. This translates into CASNRDRYEKLFF.

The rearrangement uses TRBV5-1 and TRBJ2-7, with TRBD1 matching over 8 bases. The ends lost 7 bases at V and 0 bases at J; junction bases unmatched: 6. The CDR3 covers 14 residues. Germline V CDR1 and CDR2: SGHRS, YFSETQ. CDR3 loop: CASHLGTGSYEQYF. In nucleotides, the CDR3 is TGCGCCAGCCATCTCGGGACAGGCTCCTACGAGCAGTACTTC. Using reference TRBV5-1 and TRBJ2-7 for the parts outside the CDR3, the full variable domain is KAGVTQTPRYLIKTRGQQVTLSCSPISGHRSVSWYQQTPGQGLQFLFEYFSETQRNKGNFPGRFSGRQFSNSRSEMNVSTLELGDSALYLCASHLGTGSYEQYFGPGTRLTVT.

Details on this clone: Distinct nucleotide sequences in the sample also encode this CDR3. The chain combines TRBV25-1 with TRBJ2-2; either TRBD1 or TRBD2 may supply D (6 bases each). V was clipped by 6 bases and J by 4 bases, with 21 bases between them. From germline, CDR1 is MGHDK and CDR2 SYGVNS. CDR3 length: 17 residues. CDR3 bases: TGTGCCAGCAGCGCCGGGGGCGGGACGTCAGGCACCGGGGAGCTGTTTTTT. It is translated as CASSAGGGTSGTGELFF.

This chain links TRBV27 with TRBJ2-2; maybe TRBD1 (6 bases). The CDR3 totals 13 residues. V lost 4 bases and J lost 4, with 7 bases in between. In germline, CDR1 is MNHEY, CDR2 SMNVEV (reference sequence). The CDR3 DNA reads TGTGCCAGCAGTTCCAGGGGCACCGGGGAGCTGTTTTTT. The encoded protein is CASSSRGTGELFF.

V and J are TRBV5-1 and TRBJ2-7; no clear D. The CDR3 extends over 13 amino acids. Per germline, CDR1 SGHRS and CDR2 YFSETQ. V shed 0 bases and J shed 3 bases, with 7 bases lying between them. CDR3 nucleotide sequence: TGCGCCAGCAGCTTGGATGCTAGCTACGAGCAGTACTTC. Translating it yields CASSLDASYEQYF. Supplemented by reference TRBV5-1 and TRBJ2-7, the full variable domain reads KAGVTQTPRYLIKTRGQQVTLSCSPISGHRSVSWYQQTPGQGLQFLFEYFSETQRNKGNFPGRFSGRQFSNSRSEMNVSTLELGDSALYLCASSLDASYEQYFGPGTRLTVT.

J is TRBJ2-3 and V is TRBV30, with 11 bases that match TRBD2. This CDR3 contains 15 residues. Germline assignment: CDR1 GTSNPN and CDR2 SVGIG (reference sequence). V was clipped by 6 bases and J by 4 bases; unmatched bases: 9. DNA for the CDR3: TGTGCCTGTGGGGTAGCGGGGGGGCGCGCAGATACGCAGTATTTT. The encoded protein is CACGVAGGRADTQYF.

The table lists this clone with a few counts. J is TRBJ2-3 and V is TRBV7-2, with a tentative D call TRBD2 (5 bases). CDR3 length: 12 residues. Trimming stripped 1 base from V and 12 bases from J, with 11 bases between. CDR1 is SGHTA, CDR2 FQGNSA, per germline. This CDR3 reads CASSLETGSQYF. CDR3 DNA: TGTGCCAGCAGCTTAGAGACGGGGTCACAGTATTTT.

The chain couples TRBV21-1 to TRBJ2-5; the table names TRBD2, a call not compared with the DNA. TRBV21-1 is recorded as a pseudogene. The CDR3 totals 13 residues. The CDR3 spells CASSKREQETQYF. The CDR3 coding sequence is TGTGCCAGCAGCAAACGGGAACAAGAGACCCAGTACTTC.

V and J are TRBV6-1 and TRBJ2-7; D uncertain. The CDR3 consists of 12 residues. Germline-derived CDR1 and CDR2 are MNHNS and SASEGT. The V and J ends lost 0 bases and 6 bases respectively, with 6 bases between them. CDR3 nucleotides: TGTGCCAGCAGTGAAGCGTGGCCCGAGCAGTACTTC. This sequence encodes CASSEAWPEQYF.

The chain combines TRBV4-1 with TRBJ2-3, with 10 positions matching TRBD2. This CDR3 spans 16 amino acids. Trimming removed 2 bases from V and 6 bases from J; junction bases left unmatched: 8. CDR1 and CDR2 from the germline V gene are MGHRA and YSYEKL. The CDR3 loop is CASSQTGAGGRDTQYF. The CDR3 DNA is TGCGCCAGCAGCCAAACCGGAGCGGGGGGGAGGGATACGCAGTATTTT.

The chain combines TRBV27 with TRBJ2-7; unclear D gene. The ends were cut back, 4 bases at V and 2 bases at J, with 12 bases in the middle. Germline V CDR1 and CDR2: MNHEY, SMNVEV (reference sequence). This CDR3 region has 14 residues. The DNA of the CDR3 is TGTGCCAGCAGTTCCTGGACGGAGCCCTACGAGCAGTACTTC. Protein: CASSSWTEPYEQYF.

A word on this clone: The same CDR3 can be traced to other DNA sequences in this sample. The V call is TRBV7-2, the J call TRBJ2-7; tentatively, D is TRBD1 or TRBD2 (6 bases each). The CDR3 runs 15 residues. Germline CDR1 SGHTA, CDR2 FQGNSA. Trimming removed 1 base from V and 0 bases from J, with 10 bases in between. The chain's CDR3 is CASSLEWGASYEQYF. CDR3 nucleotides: TGTGCCAGCAGCTTAGAATGGGGGGCCTCCTACGAGCAGTACTTC.

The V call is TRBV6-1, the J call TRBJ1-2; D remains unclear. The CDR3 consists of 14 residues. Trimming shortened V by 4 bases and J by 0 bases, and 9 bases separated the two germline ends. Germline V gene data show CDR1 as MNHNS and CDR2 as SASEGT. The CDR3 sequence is CASSATGSNYGYTF. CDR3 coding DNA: TGTGCCAGCAGTGCAACGGGATCTAACTATGGCTACACCTTC.

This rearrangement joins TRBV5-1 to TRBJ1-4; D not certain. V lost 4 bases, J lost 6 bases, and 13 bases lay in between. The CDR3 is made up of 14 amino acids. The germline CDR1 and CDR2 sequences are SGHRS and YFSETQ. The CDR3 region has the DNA TGCGCCAGCAGCCGAGGGAATTCGTATGAAAAACTGTTTTTT. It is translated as CASSRGNSYEKLFF.

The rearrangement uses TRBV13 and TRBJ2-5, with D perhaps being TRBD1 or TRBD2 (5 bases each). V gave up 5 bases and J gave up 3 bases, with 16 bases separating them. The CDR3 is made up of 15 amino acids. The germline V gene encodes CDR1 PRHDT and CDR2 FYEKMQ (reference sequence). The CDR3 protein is CASSPRWGFEETQYF. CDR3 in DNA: TGTGCCAGCAGCCCGAGATGGGGGTTCGAAGAGACCCAGTACTTC.

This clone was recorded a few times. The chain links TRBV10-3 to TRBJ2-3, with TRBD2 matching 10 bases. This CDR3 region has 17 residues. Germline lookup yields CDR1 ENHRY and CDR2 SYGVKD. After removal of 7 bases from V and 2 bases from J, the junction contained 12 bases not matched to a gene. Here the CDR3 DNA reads TGTGCCATCATGGTTGAGGTAGCGGGGGGAAACACAGATACGCAGTATTTT. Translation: CAIMVEVAGGNTDTQYF.

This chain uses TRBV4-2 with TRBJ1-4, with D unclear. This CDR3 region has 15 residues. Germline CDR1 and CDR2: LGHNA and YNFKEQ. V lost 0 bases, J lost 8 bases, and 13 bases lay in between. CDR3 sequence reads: CASSQDGLMSEKLFF. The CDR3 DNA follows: TGTGCCAGCAGCCAAGATGGACTCATGTCGGAAAAACTGTTTTTT.

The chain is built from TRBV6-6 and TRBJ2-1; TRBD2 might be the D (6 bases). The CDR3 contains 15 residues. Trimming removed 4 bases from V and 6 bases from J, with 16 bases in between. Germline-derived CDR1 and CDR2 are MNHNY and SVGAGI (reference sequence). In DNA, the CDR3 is TGTGCCAGCAGTTCCCCGGGACTGGGGGGCAATGAGCAGTTCTTC. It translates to CASSSPGLGGNEQFF.

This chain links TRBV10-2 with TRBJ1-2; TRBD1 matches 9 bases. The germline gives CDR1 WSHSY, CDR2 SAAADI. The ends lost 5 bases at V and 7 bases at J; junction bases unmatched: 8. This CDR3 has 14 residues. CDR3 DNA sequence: TGCGCCAGCAGTTCACAGGGGGCCGGGGGTGGCTACACCTTC. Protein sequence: CASSSQGAGGGYTF.

CDR3 residues: CASSPAGVLNEQFF. As DNA, the CDR3 is TGTGCCAGCTCACCGGCCGGGGTACTCAATGAGCAGTTCTTC. The rearrangement joins TRBV18 to TRBJ2-1, with a tentative D call TRBD2 (5 bases). From germline, CDR1 is KGHSH and CDR2 LQKENI. The V and J ends lost 3 bases and 6 bases respectively, with 12 bases between them. The CDR3 spans 14 residues.

The CDR3 region is CASSLRQRGSYEQYF. CDR3 DNA: TGTGCCAGCAGCTTAAGGCAAAGAGGGTCCTACGAGCAGTACTTC. This rearrangement joins TRBV7-9 to TRBJ2-7; TRBD2 is a possible D gene (5 bases). CDR3 size: 15 residues. Germline CDR1 reads SEHNR; CDR2 reads FQNEAQ (reference sequence). The ends were cut back, 2 bases at V and 1 base at J, with 12 bases in the middle.

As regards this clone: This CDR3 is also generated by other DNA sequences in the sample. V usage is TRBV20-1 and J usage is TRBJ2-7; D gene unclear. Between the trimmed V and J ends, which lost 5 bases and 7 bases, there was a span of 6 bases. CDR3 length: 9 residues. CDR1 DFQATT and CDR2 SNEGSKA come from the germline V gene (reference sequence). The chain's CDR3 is CSAGVEQYF. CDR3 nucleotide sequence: TGCAGTGCTGGGGTGGAGCAGTACTTC.

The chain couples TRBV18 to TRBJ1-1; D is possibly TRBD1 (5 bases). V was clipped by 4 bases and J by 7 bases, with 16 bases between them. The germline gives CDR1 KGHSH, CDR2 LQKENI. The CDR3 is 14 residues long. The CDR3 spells CASSLAGALDEAFF. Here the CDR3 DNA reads TGTGCCAGCTCACTAGCCGGGGCGCTGGATGAAGCTTTCTTT.

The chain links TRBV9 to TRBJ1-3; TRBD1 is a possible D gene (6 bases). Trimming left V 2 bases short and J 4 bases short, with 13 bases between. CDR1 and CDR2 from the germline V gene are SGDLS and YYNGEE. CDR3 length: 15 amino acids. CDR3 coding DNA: TGTGCCAGCAGCGTGGGGGGCCTAGGAGGAAACACCATATATTTT. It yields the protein CASSVGGLGGNTIYF.

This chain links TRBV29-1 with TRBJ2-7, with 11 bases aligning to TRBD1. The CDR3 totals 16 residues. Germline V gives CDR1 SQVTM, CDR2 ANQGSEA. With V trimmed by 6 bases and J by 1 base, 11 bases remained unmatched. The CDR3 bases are TGCAGCGTCGGAACGCCGGGACAGGGGGTTTCCTACGAGCAGTACTTC. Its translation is CSVGTPGQGVSYEQYF.

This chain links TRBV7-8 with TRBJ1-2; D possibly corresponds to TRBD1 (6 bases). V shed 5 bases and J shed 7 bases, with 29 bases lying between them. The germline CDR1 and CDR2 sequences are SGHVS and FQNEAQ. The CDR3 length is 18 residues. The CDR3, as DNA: TGTGCCAGCAGCATATTAGCGGCAGGGGAGTTATCACTTTTTGGCTACACCTTC. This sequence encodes CASSILAAGELSLFGYTF.

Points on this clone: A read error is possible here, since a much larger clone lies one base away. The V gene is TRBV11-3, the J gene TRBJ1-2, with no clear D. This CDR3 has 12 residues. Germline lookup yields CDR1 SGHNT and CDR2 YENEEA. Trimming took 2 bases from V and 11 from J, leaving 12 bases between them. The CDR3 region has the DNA TGTGCCAGCAGCTTACAGGAGGGAAGTTACACCTTC. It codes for CASSLQEGSYTF.